The 7 T cell receptor beta chains below come from one sample, sequenced in a study of OX40 agonist ivuxolimab in advanced cancers. Profiled with immunoSEQ multiplex PCR; TCRdb holds only in-frame clones, not every one. The table records fewer than 75,000 clones, around nine tenths of them present only once. Source: CD4+ or CD8+ T cells sorted from blood, taken in a trial of the OX40 agonist ivuxolimab. These receptor sequences come from an adult with an advanced solid tumor such as melanoma, head and neck, liver or kidney cancer.

This clone was seen a few times. Here the CDR3 reads CASSWTIYNEQFF. In nucleotides, the CDR3 is TGTGCCAGCAGTTGGACTATATACAATGAGCAGTTCTTC. The chain is built from TRBV2 and TRBJ2-1, with D maybe TRBD2 (6 bases). Germline V gene sequence: CDR1 SNHLY, CDR2 FYNNEI. This CDR3 spans 13 amino acids. The V end lost 5 bases, the J end lost 4 bases, and 9 bases lay between the germline ends.

The J gene is TRBJ2-5, the V gene TRBV5-5; 9 bases align to TRBD2. The CDR3 consists of 15 residues. Germline-derived CDR1 and CDR2 are SGHKS and YYEKEE (reference sequence). The trim removed 0 bases at V and 4 bases at J, leaving 4 bases unmatched. The CDR3: CASSLVPTSGETQYF. The CDR3 bases are TGTGCCAGCAGCTTGGTCCCGACTAGCGGAGAGACCCAGTACTTC.

The chain carries TRBV28 and TRBJ2-3, with D perhaps TRBD1 (5 bases). The CDR3 has 15 amino acids. Trimming took off 6 bases at V and 0 bases at J, with 13 bases between the two ends. Germline-derived CDR1 and CDR2 are MDHEN and SYDVKM. The chain's CDR3 is CASRAQGFSTDTQYF. The CDR3 coding sequence is TGTGCCAGCAGGGCCCAGGGCTTCAGCACAGATACGCAGTATTTT.

The chain links TRBV25-1 to TRBJ1-4, with D unclear. This CDR3 spans 15 amino acids. Looked up from germline, CDR1 is MGHDK and CDR2 is SYGVNS. Between the trimmed V and J ends, which lost 1 base and 1 base, there was a span of 7 bases. CDR3 DNA: TGTGCCAGCAGTGAATTTCTGGGAACTAATGAAAAACTGTTTTTT. It specifies CASSEFLGTNEKLFF.

J is TRBJ2-3 and V is TRBV4-2; the D is unclear. This CDR3 spans 13 amino acids. The V end lost 2 bases, the J end lost 4 bases, and 7 bases lay between the germline ends. The germline V gene has CDR1 LGHNA and CDR2 YNFKEQ. The chain's CDR3 is CASSQLFADTQYF. Written as DNA, the CDR3 is TGTGCCAGCAGCCAACTATTCGCAGATACGCAGTATTTT.

This chain links TRBV7-2 with TRBJ1-5; D gene uncertain. The CDR3 runs to 15 residues. Trimming removed 5 bases from V and 4 bases from J, with 15 bases in between. CDR1 is SGHTA, CDR2 FQGNSA, per germline. Here the CDR3 DNA reads TGTGCCAGCAGCCAAATGTCTACCAAAAATCAGCCCCAGCATTTT. Protein sequence: CASSQMSTKNQPQHF.

This chain links TRBV27 with TRBJ2-3; D is unclear. CDR3 length: 13 amino acids. Germline-derived CDR1 and CDR2 are MNHEY and SMNVEV (reference sequence). V shed 5 bases and J shed 9 bases, with 15 bases lying between them. CDR3 protein: CASSPGSIHTQYF. DNA of the CDR3: TGTGCCAGCAGTCCCGGATCCATACACACGCAGTATTTT.